The 8 T cell receptor beta chains below come from one sample, sequenced in a study of regulatory T cells in long-lasting Graves disease (dated by TCRdb to the early 2020s). The sample's time point label, decoded: newly diagnosed GD, antithyroid drugs for less than 3 months. For both TCR sequencing and RNA sequencing, RNA was extracted from PBMCs in TRIzol. The library was built by means of multiplex PCR. The instrument given in TCRdb is Illumina HiSeq 4000. To build TCR beta libraries, CDR3 regions were amplified by Arm-PCR using iRepertoire HTBI primers. TCRdb reprocessing: public reads trimmed at Q25 with fastp, clones called with MiXCR, in-frame beta chains kept. Merged by CDR3 protein, the rows form single entries marked with the most common genes and DNA. This sample gives about 540,000 distinct CDR3 sequences in total; 13% of them show up just once. Roughly 9.7% of the sample is in the top ten clones.

The data also belong to a second study, concerning T cells in Graves' hyperthyroidism and ophthalmopathy.

Specimen: peripheral blood mononuclear cells (PBMCs), collected at new diagnosis, from a patient treated with antithyroid drugs. These TCRs come from a man aged 25-45 years with Graves disease. Donor details come from another sample of the same person, matched by shared clones.

This clonotype was recorded many times. This chain joins TRBV28 and TRBJ2-3; D is perhaps TRBD1 (5 bases). Trimming stripped 2 bases from V and 0 bases from J, with 9 bases between. The CDR3 covers 15 residues. The germline gives CDR1 MDHEN, CDR2 SYDVKM. The CDR3 DNA is TGTGCCAGCAGTTTAGATGGGGCTAGCACAGATACGCAGTATTTT. The encoded protein is CASSLDGASTDTQYF. The full variable domain, completed using reference TRBV28 and TRBJ2-3, is DVKVTQSSRYLVKRTGEKVFLECVQDMDHENMFWYRQDPGLGLRLIYFSYDVKMKEKGDIPEGYSVSREKKERFSLILESASTNQTSMYLCASSLDGASTDTQYFGPGTRLTVL.

This chain connects TRBV29-1 to TRBJ1-2; D unclear. This CDR3 has 13 residues. Looked up from germline, CDR1 is SQVTM and CDR2 is ANQGSEA. V shed 6 bases and J shed 4 bases, with 15 bases lying between them. The DNA for the CDR3 is TGCAGCGTAGTGGAGACAACCACCTATGGCTACACCTTC. Its protein product is CSVVETTTYGYTF. The complete variable domain, with remaining parts taken from reference TRBV29-1 and TRBJ1-2, reads SAVISQKPSRDICQRGTSLTIQCQVDSQVTMMFWYRQQPGQSLTLIATANQGSEATYESGFVIDKFPISRPNLTFSTLTVSNMSPEDSSIYLCSVVETTTYGYTFGSGTRLTVV.

The chain uses TRBV20-1 and TRBJ2-3; possible D gene TRBD2, 6 bases. This CDR3 contains 13 residues. Looked up from germline, CDR1 is DFQATT and CDR2 is SNEGSKA (reference sequence). Trimming took 1 base from V and 2 from J, leaving 7 bases between them. CDR3 sequence: CSARAGDTDTQYF. In nucleotides, the CDR3 is TGCAGTGCTAGAGCGGGGGACACAGATACGCAGTATTTT.

This clonotype appeared many times. The CDR3 protein is CASSFRSTDTQYF. CDR3 nucleotide sequence: TGTGCCAGCAGTTTTCGTAGCACAGATACGCAGTATTTT. The chain combines TRBV28 with TRBJ2-3; the D is unclear. CDR3 size: 13 residues. V lost 3 bases, J lost 0 bases, and 4 bases lay in between. In germline, CDR1 is MDHEN, CDR2 SYDVKM.

This clonotype was picked up many times. This chain connects TRBV5-6 to TRBJ2-1, with D maybe TRBD1 (6 bases). V shed 4 bases and J shed 6 bases, with 14 bases lying between them. In germline, CDR1 is SGHDT, CDR2 YYEEEE. The CDR3 extends over 14 amino acids. The CDR3 here is CASSSYLDSNEQFF. In nucleotides, the CDR3 is TGTGCCAGCAGCAGTTACTTGGACAGCAATGAGCAGTTCTTC.

The sample holds many counts of this clonotype. CDR3 loop: CASSVDRSSQPQHF. CDR3 nucleotides: TGTGCCAGCAGTGTTGACAGGTCCTCTCAGCCCCAGCATTTT. V and J are TRBV6-1 and TRBJ1-5, with a possible D match to TRBD1 (6 bases). The CDR3 has 14 amino acids. V was pared by 4 bases and J by 6 bases, with 13 bases between. Looked up from germline, CDR1 is MNHNS and CDR2 is SASEGT.

The chain links TRBV14 to TRBJ2-1; D possibly matches TRBD1 or TRBD2 (6 bases each). The CDR3 consists of 15 residues. The germline V and J ends were trimmed by 4 bases and 6 bases, with 16 bases remaining between them. The germline V gene encodes CDR1 SGHDN and CDR2 FVKESK. The CDR3 sequence is CASSPPRGGSNEQFF. CDR3 nucleotides: TGTGCCAGCAGCCCCCCCCGAGGGGGGAGCAATGAGCAGTTCTTC.

This clonotype was counted only a few times. V gene TRBV9 combines with J gene TRBJ1-3; the D gene is possibly TRBD1 (5 bases). Germline CDR1 reads SGDLS; CDR2 reads YYNGEE. Between the trimmed V and J ends, which lost 6 bases and 1 base, there was a span of 14 bases. The CDR3 is 15 residues long. CDR3 sequence reads: CASTRSDSSGNTIYF. CDR3 DNA: TGTGCCAGCACTCGATCCGACAGTTCTGGAAACACCATATATTTT.